This TCR beta chain came from a study of CD4 T cells in relation to SARS-CoV-2 and coronaviruses. V lost 5 bases and J lost 2, with 19 bases in between. The CDR3 totals 16 residues. The germline gives CDR1 LNHNV, CDR2 YYDKDF (reference sequence). Regarding this clone: No antigen is known for it.

Some clones are missing from TCRdb's copy, which holds only in-frame ones; the method was immunoSEQ multiplex PCR. The sample has 20,000 or so clones; 65% to 85% are singletons. Before the COVID-19 pandemic, during about 2011-2019, CD4+ T cells were taken from unexposed donors. Isolation of CD4+ T cells took place after approximately eleven days in culture. V gene TRBV15 combines with J gene TRBJ2-7, with a weak D call TRBD2 (5 bases). This TCR was sampled from a human donor in good health. Sequencing was performed on CD4+ T cells from PBMCs, cultured in vitro. CDR3 in amino acids: CATSRQRTGIPYEQYF. CDR3 bases: TGTGCCACCAGCCGCCAGCGGACGGGGATCCCCTACGAGCAGTACTTC. Combining the CDR3 with reference TRBV15 and TRBJ2-7 gives the whole variable domain DAMVIQNPRYQVTQFGKPVTLSCSQTLNHNVMYWYQQKSSQAPKLLFHYYDKDFNNEADTPDNFQSRRPNTSFCFLDIRSPGLGDTAMYLCATSRQRTGIPYEQYFGPGTRLTVT.